These T cell receptor beta chains were read from a single sample in a study of T cells in localized non-small cell lung cancer. Method: immunoSEQ multiplex PCR; TCRdb's copy keeps in-frame clones and lacks some. The sample records approximately 41,000 clones, roughly 90% being singletons. The input for sequencing was PBMCs, taken before any cancer treatment. The origin of the receptors is a woman aged 35-75 years with stage II lung adenocarcinoma. Each CDR3 is given with its conserved first and last residue. D genes are given only for firm matches. Clone size is not always given. Where it is, it says once, few, many or a class for expanded clones.

>TRBD1|-|TRBV5-8|TRBJ1-1
TGTGCCAGCAGTCGATCCCAACAGGGGACGGGGACTGAAGCTTTCTTT
CASSRSQQGTGTEAFF
>-|-|TRBV27|TRBJ2-3
TGTGCCAGCAGTTTATATTCCCCCTGGGAGTCCACAGATACGCAGTATTTT
CASSLYSPWESTDTQYF
>-|-|TRBV7-9|TRBJ2-7
TGTGCCAGCAACTGGGGATCCAGCACCGAGCAGTACTTC
CASNWGSSTEQYF
>-|few|TRBV19|TRBJ2-5
TGTGCCAGTAAATCTGACCGGGGGCGAGAGACCCAGTACTTC
CASKSDRGRETQYF
>TRBD1|-|TRBV2|TRBJ2-3
TGTGCCAGCAGTCTTAGGACAGGATACACAGATACGCAGTATTTT
CASSLRTGYTDTQYF
>TRBD1|few|TRBV4-1|TRBJ2-7
TGCGCCAGCAGCCAGAGGGTAACAGGGGGTGGATCCTACGAGCAGTACTTC
CASSQRVTGGGSYEQYF
>TRBD2|-|TRBV6-5|TRBJ2-1
TGTGCCAGCAGTTGGGGGACTAGCGGGAGGAATGAGCAGTTCTTC
CASSWGTSGRNEQFF
>-|-|TRBV4-2|TRBJ1-1
TGTGCCAGCAGCCAAGATGGGAACACTGAAGCTTTCTTT
CASSQDGNTEAFF
>-|-|TRBV27|TRBJ2-3
TGTGCCAGCAGTCCGGGACTCATTACGCAGTATTTT
CASSPGLITQYF
>-|-|TRBV6-1|TRBJ1-3
TGTGCCAGCAGTGAAGCCGCAGGGATGGGCGCTGCCTCTGGAAACACCATATATTTT
CASSEAAGMGAASGNTIYF
>-|-|TRBV7-8|TRBJ2-2
TGTGCCAGCAGCTTAGTCTCAGCGAACACCGGGGAGCTGTTTTTT
CASSLVSANTGELFF
>TRBD1|-|TRBV2|TRBJ2-3
TGTGCCAGCCTTGGACAGGTCAACACAGATACGCAGTATTTT
CASLGQVNTDTQYF
>-|-|TRBV21-1|TRBJ2-7
TGTGCCAGCACCCAAATATCCGGGACTAGCGGGACTTCCTACGAGCAGTACTTC
CASTQISGTSGTSYEQYF
>TRBD2|-|TRBV5-1|TRBJ2-1
TGCGCCAGCAACCCTTTAGCGGGGACCGTCTACAATGAGCAGTTCTTC
CASNPLAGTVYNEQFF
>-|-|TRBV18|TRBJ1-5
TGTGCCAGCTCACTCTCGAAGGGCCAGGGCCAGCCCCAGCATTTT
CASSLSKGQGQPQHF
>TRBD1|-|TRBV2|TRBJ1-5
TGTGCCAGCAGTGGGGGGACAGGACTAAGTAGCAATCAGCCCCAGCATTTT
CASSGGTGLSSNQPQHF
>-|-|TRBV7-9|TRBJ1-1
TGTGCCAGCACCCAGGGTGCTGAAGCTTTCTTT
CASTQGAEAFF
>-|-|TRBV5-1|TRBJ2-5
TGCGCCAGCAGCGCCTTCAGGGAGTTTCAAGAGACCCAGTACTTC
CASSAFREFQETQYF
>-|-|TRBV6-5|TRBJ2-1
TGTGCCACTACGGGAACCTACAATGAGCAGTTCTTC
CATTGTYNEQFF
>-|-|TRBV5-1|TRBJ2-2
TGCGCCAGCAGCTTGGGGCAGCTTAACACCGGGGAGCTGTTTTTT
CASSLGQLNTGELFF
>-|few|TRBV5-1|TRBJ1-5
TGCGCCAGCAGCTTGGGAGGGGGAAGTCAGCCCCAGCATTTT
CASSLGGGSQPQHF
>TRBD2|-|TRBV5-1|TRBJ2-7
TGCGCCAGCAGGGGTGAAGCGGGAGGTCCCTACGAGCAGTACTTC
CASRGEAGGPYEQYF
>TRBD1|-|TRBV5-1|TRBJ2-7
TGCGCCAGCACCCTAAATCCGACAGGGAAGAATGAGCAGTACTTC
CASTLNPTGKNEQYF
>-|-|TRBV5-4|TRBJ2-3
TGTGCCAGCAGCTCAGCCGGGACAACCGATACGCAGTATTTT
CASSSAGTTDTQYF
>TRBD1|once|TRBV28|TRBJ1-1
TGTGCCAGCAGGGCTACCGGGACAGGGAACCCTGAAGCTTTCTTT
CASRATGTGNPEAFF
>-|-|TRBV7-6|TRBJ2-7
TGTGCCAGCAGCCTCGGAGGAGGCTCCGGCGAGCAGTACTTC
CASSLGGGSGEQYF